What follows are 20 T cell receptor beta chains derived from one specimen sequenced in a study of blood T cells in healthy people across ages (dated by TCRdb to between 2015 and 2016). Library prep was done by 5' RACE. Instrument used: Illumina HiSeq 2500. A second PCR of about 7 to 12 cycles was run with a J-beta primer mix and a sample-barcoded 5' primer. TCRdb handled the public reads itself, with Q25 trimming in fastp and clone calling in MiXCR, and kept productive beta chains. Every distinct CDR3 protein forms one entry, paired with its most common genes and DNA. The sample data list 650,000 to 1,000,000 distinct CDR3 sequences, and around half of these were observed just once. Around a sixth of the sample belongs to the ten largest clones. Sequencing used blood. These receptors originate from an older man in good health.

The chain joins TRBV18 to TRBJ2-3; 8 bases match TRBD2. This CDR3 is 17 amino acids long. The V gene end was trimmed by 2 bases and the J gene end by 6 bases; junction bases not matched to a gene: 13. Germline-derived CDR1 and CDR2 are KGHSH and LQKENI. CDR3 bases: TGTGCCAGCTCACCATTAACTAGCGGCGAAAGGCAGGATACGCAGTATTTT. This translates into CASSPLTSGERQDTQYF.

This clonotype has a count of ten or more. The chain joins TRBV7-2 to TRBJ2-7, with a tentative D call TRBD1 (5 bases). CDR3 length equals 13 residues. Germline V lookup: CDR1 SGHTA, CDR2 FQGNSA. V was shortened by 2 bases and J by 2 bases, with 7 bases between the two germline ends. CDR3 nucleotide sequence: TGTGCCAGCAGCTTAAGGGGCACCTACGAGCAGTACTTC. It yields the protein CASSLRGTYEQYF.

V usage is TRBV5-1 and J usage is TRBJ2-1, with 9 bases that match TRBD2. The CDR3 is 15 residues long. Germline-derived CDR1 and CDR2 are SGHRS and YFSETQ. J lost 8 bases, V lost 4 bases, and 10 bases had no gene match. The DNA of the CDR3 is TGCGCCAGCAGCGTAGTAGCGGGAGCAGGATATGAGCAGTTCTTC. It specifies CASSVVAGAGYEQFF.

V gene TRBV10-3 combines with J gene TRBJ2-2, with 7 bases fitting TRBD2. Germline trimming cut 7 bases from V and 6 bases from J; bases unmatched to any gene: 8. Germline-derived CDR1 and CDR2 are ENHRY and SYGVKD. The CDR3 is 14 residues long. The CDR3 protein is CAITGLEEAGELFF. CDR3 bases: TGTGCCATCACAGGACTAGAGGAGGCCGGGGAGCTGTTTTTT.

The chain couples TRBV7-9 to TRBJ2-1, with 7 bases fitting TRBD1. In germline, CDR1 is SEHNR, CDR2 FQNEAQ (reference sequence). This CDR3 comprises 15 residues. V was pared by 5 bases and J by 7 bases, with 11 bases of the junction left unmatched. DNA for the CDR3: TGTGCCAGCAGCAACAGACAGGGACGGGATAATGAGCAGTTCTTC. This codes for CASSNRQGRDNEQFF.

This clonotype was recorded many times. The V call is TRBV7-2, the J call TRBJ2-5; no clear D gene. V gave up 1 base and J gave up 5 bases, with 11 bases separating them. The CDR3 runs to 14 residues. Germline values: CDR1 SGHTA, CDR2 FQGNSA. CDR3 DNA: TGTGCCAGCAGCTTAGATGCAGCAACGGAGACCCAGTACTTC. Amino acids: CASSLDAATETQYF.

The chain is built from TRBV20-1 and TRBJ2-5; perhaps TRBD1 as D (6 bases). Trimming cost V 1 base and J 2 bases, with 17 bases left between them. Per germline, CDR1 DFQATT and CDR2 SNEGSKA (reference sequence). The CDR3 sequence is 16 residues long. CDR3: CSARVHQGQLQETQYF. The CDR3 DNA reads TGCAGTGCTAGAGTACACCAGGGGCAGTTACAAGAGACCCAGTACTTC.

In this sample, this clonotype turned up a few times. The chain links TRBV29-1 to TRBJ2-5, with D uncertain. Germline CDR1 reads SQVTM; CDR2 reads ANQGSEA. This CDR3 spans 12 amino acids. V was pared by 4 bases and J by 5 bases, with 11 bases between. In DNA form, the CDR3 reads TGCAGCGTTGGGGTAGTCAGGGAGACCCAGTACTTC. It yields the protein CSVGVVRETQYF.

The V and J genes are TRBV5-1 and TRBJ1-3; no reliable D call. The CDR3 runs to 16 residues. Germline values: CDR1 SGHRS, CDR2 YFSETQ. Trimming cost V 0 bases and J 0 bases, with 10 bases left between them. As DNA, the CDR3 is TGCGCCAGCAGCTTGGCCCCGGGCCTCTCTGGAAACACCATATATTTT. Its protein product is CASSLAPGLSGNTIYF.

The CDR3 protein is CASSSRLAKSSYEQYF. The DNA of the CDR3 is TGTGCCAGCAGTTCCCGACTAGCGAAGAGCTCCTACGAGCAGTACTTC. This chain connects TRBV6-2 or TRBV6-3 to TRBJ2-7, with TRBD2 matching 8 bases. CDR3 length: 16 amino acids. Looked up from germline, CDR1 is MNHEY and CDR2 is SVGEGT. The trim removed 4 bases at V and 0 bases at J, leaving 8 bases unmatched.

This clonotype has a handful of counts. This sequence joins TRBV3-1 and TRBJ2-5; D might be TRBD1 or TRBD2, each matching 7 bases. Trimming shortened V by 1 base and J by 11 bases, and 17 bases separated the two germline ends. The CDR3 sequence is 14 residues long. Germline assignment: CDR1 LGHDT and CDR2 YNNKEL (reference sequence). The DNA for the CDR3 is TGTGCCAGCAGCCAAGCCCCGGACAGGCGGGAGCAGTACTTC. Its protein product is CASSQAPDRREQYF.

In this sample, this clonotype turned up a few times. This chain uses TRBV2 with TRBJ2-1; 10 bases are shared with TRBD2. The CDR3 has 18 residues. CDR1 SNHLY and CDR2 FYNNEI come from the germline V gene. The V segment lost 5 bases and the J segment 4 bases; nucleotides outside the gene matches: 14. The CDR3 DNA is TGTGCCAGCAGTCGCTCAGCTACTAGCGGGATGAGGTACAATGAGCAGTTCTTC. Translating gives CASSRSATSGMRYNEQFF.

As to this clonotype: The germline gene is not matched at one end of the junction; a read error may be the cause. This chain connects TRBV6-5 to TRBJ2-2; 10 bases align to TRBD1. This CDR3 contains 15 residues. Germline V gene lookup returns CDR1 MNHEY and CDR2 SVGAGI. The CDR3 loop reads CASLGDRGRTGEPFF. The CDR3, as DNA: TGTGCCAGCTTAGGAGACAGGGGGCGCACCGGGGAGCCGTTTTTT.

In this sample, this clonotype turned up once. The chain employs TRBV4-3 and TRBJ2-7, with D unresolved. This CDR3 has 12 amino acids. Germline CDR1 is LGHNA and CDR2 is YSLEER. V was pared by 3 bases and J by 7 bases, with 10 bases between. The CDR3 region is CASSQFKNEQYF. CDR3 DNA sequence: TGCGCCAGCAGCCAGTTTAAAAATGAGCAGTACTTC.

The chain combines TRBV6-2 or TRBV6-3 with TRBJ2-7, with D possibly called TRBD1 or TRBD2 (5 bases each). The CDR3 totals 17 residues. The germline V and J ends were trimmed by 2 bases and 2 bases, with 19 bases remaining between them. Germline CDR1 and CDR2: MNHEY and SVGEGT. CDR3 bases: TGTGCCAGCAGTTACCCTTTGAAGGGGAGAGCCCCCTACGAGCAGTACTTC. Translation: CASSYPLKGRAPYEQYF.

The V gene is TRBV20-1, the J gene TRBJ2-1; 11 bases align to TRBD2. The trim removed 0 bases at V and 10 bases at J, leaving 5 bases unmatched. This CDR3 has 14 residues. In germline, CDR1 is DFQATT, CDR2 SNEGSKA (reference sequence). CDR3 DNA sequence: TGCAGTGCTAGAGATTGCGGGACTAGCGGAGAGCAGTTCTTC. Residues: CSARDCGTSGEQFF.

This clonotype was detected only a few times. V and J are TRBV20-1 and TRBJ2-1; 12 bases match TRBD2. CDR3 length equals 14 residues. CDR1 is DFQATT and CDR2 is SNEGSKA in the germline V gene (reference sequence). The trim removed 4 bases at V and 7 bases at J, leaving 5 bases unmatched. The DNA for the CDR3 is TGCAGTGCTAAAACTAGCGGGAGGTTGAATGAGCAGTTCTTC. This codes for CSAKTSGRLNEQFF.

This chain uses TRBV5-6 with TRBJ1-6; 11 bases agree with TRBD1. Germline assignment: CDR1 SGHDT and CDR2 YYEEEE. V lost 4 bases to trimming and J lost 3 bases; unmatched junction nucleotides: 12. The length of the CDR3 is 19 residues. In nucleotides, the CDR3 is TGTGCCAGCAGCCTCCGGGACAGGGGGTCCGGTGGCTATAATTCACCCCTCCACTTT. This encodes CASSLRDRGSGGYNSPLHF.

This clonotype was counted between two and nine times. The chain carries TRBV2 and TRBJ2-7, with 12 bases lining up with TRBD2. Per germline, CDR1 SNHLY and CDR2 FYNNEI. CDR3 size: 14 residues. Germline trimming cut 7 bases from V and 3 bases from J; bases unmatched to any gene: 4. Here the CDR3 DNA reads TGTGCCAGCAACCGACTAGCGGGAGTCTACGAGCAGTACTTC. Its protein is CASNRLAGVYEQYF.

A few counts support this clonotype. This may stem from a read error, because a much larger clone lies one nucleotide away. The chain combines TRBV29-1 with TRBJ2-1, with a weak D call TRBD2 (6 bases). CDR1 and CDR2 from the germline V gene are SQVTM and ANQGSEA. The CDR3 totals 15 residues. V was trimmed by 5 bases and J by 13 bases, leaving 27 bases between them. The CDR3 nucleotides read TGCAGCGTTATCAAAGGTGCGGGAAGTGGAGAGACCCAGTTCTTC. Protein: CSVIKGAGSGETQFF.